The source of this T cell receptor (beta chain) is a study of blood T cells in healthy people across ages. This clonotype appeared a few times. PCR was performed a second time for roughly 6 to 12 cycles using a sample-barcoded 5' primer and a J-beta primer mix. From the 5' RACE reads, TCRdb called clonotypes with MiXCR, one entry per CDR3 protein. The sample has 2 million or so distinct CDR3 sequences, roughly 52% seen once; the top ten hold less than 2.5%. V lost 1 base to trimming and J lost 4 bases, with 17 bases between them. Per the germline V gene, CDR1 is DFQATT and CDR2 is SNEGSKA (reference sequence). This CDR3 has 16 amino acids.

The source material was blood. This chain uses TRBV20-1 with TRBJ1-5; possible D gene TRBD1, 5 bases. The source of this sequence is a woman between 40 and 50 years old in good health. The CDR3 sequence is CSARVPGEGINQPQHF. The DNA of the CDR3 is TGCAGTGCTAGAGTTCCCGGGGAGGGGATAAATCAGCCCCAGCATTTT.